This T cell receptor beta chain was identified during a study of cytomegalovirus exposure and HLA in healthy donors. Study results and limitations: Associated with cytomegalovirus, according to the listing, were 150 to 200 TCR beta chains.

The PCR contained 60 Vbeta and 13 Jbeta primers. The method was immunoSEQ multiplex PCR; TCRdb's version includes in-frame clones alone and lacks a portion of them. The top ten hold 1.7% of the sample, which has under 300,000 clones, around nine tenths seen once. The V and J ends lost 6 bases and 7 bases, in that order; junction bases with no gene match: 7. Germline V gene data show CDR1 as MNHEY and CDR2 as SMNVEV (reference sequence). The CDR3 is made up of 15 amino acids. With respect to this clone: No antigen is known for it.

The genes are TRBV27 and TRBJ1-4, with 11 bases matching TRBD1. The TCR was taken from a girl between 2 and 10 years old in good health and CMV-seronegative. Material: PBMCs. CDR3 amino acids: CASRTRGTGGEKLFF. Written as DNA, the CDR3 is TGTGCCAGCAGGACCCGAGGGACAGGGGGTGAAAAACTGTTTTTT.